The 32 T cell receptor beta chains presented below share a single source sample, sequenced in a study of cytomegalovirus exposure and HLA in healthy donors. Libraries were prepared by immunoSEQ multiplex PCR; TCRdb keeps only in-frame clonotypes and omits some of them. The data show about 160,000 clones, 85% to 90% seen once. Sequenced input: PBMCs. The receptors come from a woman aged 30 to 39 in good health and CMV-seronegative.

The chain employs TRBV6-6 and TRBJ1-6, with a possible D match to TRBD1 (5 bases). This CDR3 has 14 amino acids. Germline CDR1 is MNHNY and CDR2 is SVGAGI (reference sequence). With 6 bases removed from V and 3 bases from J, the gap between germline ends came to 9 bases. CDR3 sequence (DNA): TGTGCCAGCAGCCTACAGGTCTATAATTCACCCCTCCACTTT. It codes for CASSLQVYNSPLHF.

This clone has just a few counts. The CDR3 region has the DNA TGCAGCGCAGGGGGACAGGTCTATGGCTACACCTTC. Translated, it gives CSAGGQVYGYTF. The chain is built from TRBV29-1 and TRBJ1-2; TRBD1 agrees at 8 bases. The CDR3 is 12 residues long. The V gene end was trimmed by 7 bases and the J gene end by 4 bases; junction bases not matched to a gene: 5. Germline V gives CDR1 SQVTM, CDR2 ANQGSEA.

The chain couples TRBV15 to TRBJ1-1, with unresolved D. V was shortened by 3 bases and J by 3 bases, with 8 bases between the two germline ends. CDR1 and CDR2 (germline): LNHNV, YYDKDF (reference sequence). The CDR3 loop spans 13 amino acids. In DNA, the CDR3 is TGTGCCACCAGCAGTGCCCGATACACTGAAGCTTTCTTT. This translates into CATSSARYTEAFF.

The chain recombines TRBV7-2 with TRBJ1-2, with 8 bases lining up with TRBD1. The CDR3 is 14 residues long. Per germline, CDR1 SGHTA and CDR2 FQGNSA. V lost 4 bases, J lost 4 bases, and 5 bases stayed unmatched. The CDR3 nucleotides read TGTGCCAGCAGCTCCGGGACAGGCTTCTATGGCTACACCTTC. Its protein is CASSSGTGFYGYTF.

V and J are TRBV28 and TRBJ2-7; 10 positions match TRBD2. In germline, CDR1 is MDHEN, CDR2 SYDVKM. CDR3 length: 15 amino acids. J lost 2 bases, V lost 10 bases, and 11 bases had no gene match. CDR3 sequence reads: CATLFSGRLPYEQYF. The CDR3 region has the DNA TGTGCCACTCTCTTTAGCGGGAGGCTTCCCTACGAGCAGTACTTC.

V usage is TRBV5-6 and J usage is TRBJ1-1; D remains ambiguous. The CDR3 loop spans 15 amino acids. The germline V gene has CDR1 SGHDT and CDR2 YYEEEE. V gave up 3 bases and J gave up 6 bases, with 18 bases separating them. The CDR3 loop reads CASSSLGRDWAEAFF. For the CDR3, the DNA is TGTGCCAGCAGCTCCCTAGGAAGGGATTGGGCTGAAGCTTTCTTT. The full variable domain, its missing parts supplied by reference TRBV5-6 and TRBJ1-1, is DAGVTQSPTHLIKTRGQQVTLRCSPKSGHDTVSWYQQALGQGPQFIFQYYEEEERQRGNFPDRFSGHQFPNYSSELNVNALLLGDSALYLCASSSLGRDWAEAFFGQGTRLTVV.

The chain combines TRBV25-1 with TRBJ1-3; D is perhaps TRBD1 (5 bases). Germline CDR1 reads MGHDK; CDR2 reads SYGVNS. This CDR3 has 14 residues. The V end was cut by 2 bases, the J end by 4 bases, with 9 bases between. CDR3 residues: CASSEVGDGNTIYF. Here the CDR3 DNA reads TGTGCCAGCAGTGAAGTCGGGGACGGAAACACCATATATTTT.

V is TRBV7-2 and J is TRBJ2-3; 7 bases map to TRBD2. V shed 3 bases and J 14 bases; nucleotides not matched to a gene: 17. The germline gives CDR1 SGHTA, CDR2 FQGNSA. The CDR3 contains 15 residues. The CDR3 loop is CASSLDGVRGRDPYF. In DNA form, the CDR3 reads TGTGCCAGCAGCTTGGACGGGGTACGGGGGAGGGATCCGTATTTT. Full variable domain (missing parts from reference TRBV7-2 and TRBJ2-3): GAGVSQSPSNKVTEKGKDVELRCDPISGHTALYWYRQSLGQGLEFLIYFQGNSAPDKSGLPSDRFSAERTGGSVSTLTIQRTQQEDSAVYLCASSLDGVRGRDPYFGPGTRLTVL.

The chain joins TRBV28 to TRBJ2-7; no reliable D call. Germline V gives CDR1 MDHEN, CDR2 SYDVKM. This CDR3 is 14 amino acids long. V was shortened by 3 bases and J by 3 bases, with 12 bases between the two germline ends. The chain's CDR3 is CASSFWRRDYEQYF. As DNA, the CDR3 is TGTGCCAGCAGTTTTTGGCGCCGAGACTACGAGCAGTACTTC.

This chain connects TRBV6-4 to TRBJ2-7; 8 bases align to TRBD2. The CDR3 runs 13 residues. Trimming cost V 6 bases and J 4 bases; bases outside gene matches: 5. Germline V gene lookup returns CDR1 MRHNA and CDR2 SNTAGT. The DNA for the CDR3 is TGTGCCAGCAGCCCCAGCGGGGGATACGAGCAGTACTTC. This translates into CASSPSGGYEQYF.

V is TRBV7-9 and J is TRBJ1-1; weak D call: TRBD1 (6 bases). V shed 2 bases and J shed 1 base, with 11 bases lying between them. Germline loops: CDR1 SEHNR, CDR2 FQNEAQ (reference sequence). This CDR3 comprises 15 residues. For the CDR3, the DNA is TGTGCCAGCAGCTTAACCCGGACAGCGAACACTGAAGCTTTCTTT. Amino acid sequence: CASSLTRTANTEAFF. Full variable domain (rest looked up from reference TRBV7-9 and TRBJ1-1): DTGVSQNPRHKITKRGQNVTFRCDPISEHNRLYWYRQTLGQGPEFLTYFQNEAQLEKSRLLSDRFSAERPKGSFSTLEIQRTEQGDSAMYLCASSLTRTANTEAFFGQGTRLTVV.

V gene TRBV2 combines with J gene TRBJ2-3, with 10 bases identical to TRBD2. This CDR3 has 15 residues. Germline assignment: CDR1 SNHLY and CDR2 FYNNEI. With V trimmed by 6 bases and J by 6 bases, 9 bases remained unmatched. CDR3 sequence: CASSPLSGRVDTQYF. The CDR3 coding sequence is TGTGCCAGCAGCCCTCTAAGCGGGAGGGTGGATACGCAGTATTTT. Combining the CDR3 with reference TRBV2 and TRBJ2-3 gives the whole variable domain EPEVTQTPSHQVTQMGQEVILRCVPISNHLYFYWYRQILGQKVEFLVSFYNNEISEKSEIFDDQFSVERPDGSNFTLKIRSTKLEDSAMYFCASSPLSGRVDTQYFGPGTRLTVL.

The sample holds a few counts of this clone. V usage is TRBV7-3 and J usage is TRBJ2-1, with a tentative D call TRBD2 (6 bases). This CDR3 has 15 amino acids. Looked up from germline, CDR1 is SGHTA and CDR2 is FQGTGA. V was pared by 0 bases and J by 0 bases, with 6 bases between. The CDR3 DNA reads as TGTGCCAGCAGCTTAACCGGGAGCTCCTACAATGAGCAGTTCTTC. It specifies CASSLTGSSYNEQFF.

DNA for the CDR3: TGTGCCAGCAGCCCGTCGACAGGAGCTTATCGCTACACCTTC. Its protein product is CASSPSTGAYRYTF. The rearrangement uses TRBV5-5 and TRBJ1-2, with D perhaps TRBD1 (6 bases). With 4 bases removed from V and 9 bases from J, the gap between germline ends came to 19 bases. The CDR3 is 14 residues long. Germline V CDR1 and CDR2: SGHKS, YYEKEE (reference sequence). The full variable domain, rest sourced from reference TRBV5-5 and TRBJ1-2, is DAGVTQSPTHLIKTRGQQVTLRCSPISGHKSVSWYQQVLGQGPQFIFQYYEKEERGRGNFPDRFSARQFPNYSSELNVNALLLGDSALYLCASSPSTGAYRYTFGSGTRLTVV.

V gene TRBV29-1 combines with J gene TRBJ2-1; D possibly uses TRBD1 or TRBD2 (5 bases each). CDR1 is SQVTM and CDR2 is ANQGSEA in the germline V gene. V was clipped by 0 bases and J by 1 base, with 13 bases between them. The CDR3 extends over 16 amino acids. The CDR3 nucleotides are TGCAGCGTTGAAGATCTCGAGGGGCCATCCTACAATGAGCAGTTCTTC. Amino acids: CSVEDLEGPSYNEQFF.

The chain is built from TRBV4-3 and TRBJ2-7; TRBD1 agrees at 10 bases. In germline, CDR1 is LGHNA, CDR2 YSLEER. This CDR3 region has 16 residues. J was trimmed by 3 bases and V by 4 bases; bases with no gene match: 9. The CDR3 coding sequence is TGCGCCAGCAGCCCAGCGTGGGACAGGGGCTTCTACGAGCAGTACTTC. This sequence encodes CASSPAWDRGFYEQYF.

The chain joins TRBV9 to TRBJ2-1, with 9 bases identical to TRBD2. With 4 bases clipped from V and 0 bases from J, the junction kept 2 bases outside the gene matches. The CDR3 is made up of 15 amino acids. From germline, CDR1 is SGDLS and CDR2 YYNGEE. CDR3 sequence: CASSYSGSSYNEQFF. The CDR3 DNA reads as TGTGCCAGCAGCTATAGCGGGAGCTCCTACAATGAGCAGTTCTTC.

This chain connects TRBV19 to TRBJ1-1; D is uncertain. Looked up from germline, CDR1 is LNHDA and CDR2 is SQIVND (reference sequence). V lost 3 bases and J 5 bases, leaving 7 bases between the germline ends. The CDR3 length is 12 residues. CDR3 coding DNA: TGTGCCAGTAGTATGCAAGGGACTGAAGCTTTCTTT. Its protein product is CASSMQGTEAFF.

The rearrangement joins TRBV5-4 to TRBJ2-1; 10 bases are shared with TRBD2. The germline V gene encodes CDR1 SGHNT and CDR2 YYREEE (reference sequence). V lost 1 base to trimming and J lost 8 bases; unmatched junction nucleotides: 6. The CDR3 length is 15 residues. CDR3 amino acids: CASSLTSGRAYEQFF. The DNA for the CDR3 is TGTGCCAGCAGCTTGACAAGCGGGAGGGCCTATGAGCAGTTCTTC.

This clone appeared a few times. The chain joins TRBV7-2 to TRBJ2-5; perhaps TRBD2 as D (5 bases). CDR1 SGHTA and CDR2 FQGNSA come from the germline V gene. V was cut by 2 bases and J by 5 bases, with 12 bases left in between. This CDR3 is built from 14 residues. The CDR3 region is CASSLTSGEETQYF. In nucleotides, the CDR3 is TGTGCCAGCAGCTTAACCAGCGGCGAGGAGACCCAGTACTTC.

This clone was seen once. The genes are TRBV4-1 and TRBJ1-2; D gene uncertain. The CDR3 length is 14 residues. Per the germline V gene, CDR1 is MGHRA and CDR2 is YSYEKL. The ends were cut back, 1 base at V and 5 bases at J, with 11 bases in the middle. The CDR3 sequence is CASSQVGPTYGYTF. The CDR3 region has the DNA TGCGCCAGCAGCCAAGTCGGGCCGACGTATGGCTACACCTTC.

The rearrangement links TRBV7-3 to TRBJ2-7; TRBD1 matches at 8 bases. CDR3 length: 13 amino acids. Trimming at V came to 3 bases and at J to 5 bases, leaving 3 bases not matched to a gene. Germline lookup yields CDR1 SGHTA and CDR2 FQGTGA. CDR3 residues: CASSLTGDHEQYF. CDR3 nucleotides: TGTGCCAGCAGCTTGACAGGGGACCACGAGCAGTACTTC.

The CDR3 protein is CASTAGARGELFF. CDR3 nucleotide sequence: TGTGCCAGCACTGCGGGGGCCCGCGGGGAGCTGTTTTTT. The V gene is TRBV7-6, the J gene TRBJ2-2, with D possibly matching TRBD2 (7 bases). This CDR3 spans 13 amino acids. Germline CDR1 is SGHVS and CDR2 is FNYEAQ. Trimming shortened V by 7 bases and J by 7 bases, and 13 bases separated the two germline ends.

This sequence joins TRBV27 and TRBJ1-2, with D possibly matching TRBD1 (5 bases). CDR1 and CDR2 from the germline V gene are MNHEY and SMNVEV (reference sequence). The CDR3 runs to 15 residues. V was cut by 3 bases and J by 1 base, with 12 bases left in between. The CDR3 spells CASSLGPFGNYGYTF. DNA of the CDR3: TGTGCCAGCAGTTTGGGGCCTTTCGGTAACTATGGCTACACCTTC.

This chain connects TRBV6-5 to TRBJ2-1, with a possible D match to TRBD2 (5 bases). CDR1 and CDR2 (germline): MNHEY, SVGAGI. V lost 5 bases, J lost 6 bases, and 11 bases lay in between. There are 13 residues in the CDR3. In nucleotides, the CDR3 is TGTGCCAGCAGTCAGAGAGGGAGCAATGAGCAGTTCTTC. This sequence encodes CASSQRGSNEQFF.

The chain has TRBV6-5 and TRBJ1-1; the D is unclear. Between the trimmed V and J ends, which lost 5 bases and 2 bases, there was a span of 12 bases. CDR3 size: 14 residues. CDR1 is MNHEY, CDR2 SVGAGI, per germline. The CDR3 coding sequence is TGTGCCAGCAGTCCCCGGACGGATAACACTGAAGCTTTCTTT. It encodes CASSPRTDNTEAFF.

This rearrangement joins TRBV4-3 to TRBJ1-5; no definite D call. V lost 4 bases and J lost 0, with 10 bases in between. The CDR3 covers 15 residues. CDR1 and CDR2 from the germline V gene are LGHNA and YSLEER. This chain's CDR3 is CASSPQAYSNQPQHF. The CDR3 coding sequence is TGCGCCAGCAGCCCCCAGGCGTATAGCAATCAGCCCCAGCATTTT.

This chain joins TRBV5-1 and TRBJ2-1, with TRBD2 as a possible D gene (6 bases). V lost 2 bases and J 6 bases, leaving 15 bases between the germline ends. The CDR3 is 15 residues long. The germline V gene has CDR1 SGHRS and CDR2 YFSETQ. The CDR3 DNA follows: TGCGCCAGCAGCTTTTTACCGGGAGAGCGCAATGAGCAGTTCTTC. It codes for CASSFLPGERNEQFF.

In DNA, the CDR3 is TGTGCCAGCAGTCTCAACAGGGGTAACACTGAAGCTTTCTTT. Translating gives CASSLNRGNTEAFF. This chain links TRBV6-5 with TRBJ1-1, with 7 bases aligning to TRBD1. Germline trimming cut 5 bases from V and 2 bases from J; bases unmatched to any gene: 5. Germline CDR1 and CDR2: MNHEY and SVGAGI. This CDR3 is 14 amino acids long.

The chain is built from TRBV9 and TRBJ2-7; TRBD2 matches 7 bases. Germline CDR1 reads SGDLS; CDR2 reads YYNGEE. After removal of 4 bases from V and 3 bases from J, the junction contained 13 bases not matched to a gene. The CDR3 loop spans 16 amino acids. For the CDR3, the DNA is TGTGCCAGCAGCTCGCAAATAGCGGGTCCGTACTACGAGCAGTACTTC. This codes for CASSSQIAGPYYEQYF.

This chain uses TRBV6-1 with TRBJ1-1; possibly TRBD1 for D (6 bases). The CDR3 is made up of 15 amino acids. V was shortened by 7 bases and J by 4 bases, with 19 bases between the two germline ends. CDR1 MNHNS and CDR2 SASEGT come from the germline V gene. Here the CDR3 reads CASKEGRAGATEAFF. CDR3 sequence (DNA): TGTGCCAGCAAGGAGGGCCGTGCGGGGGCCACTGAAGCTTTCTTT.

This chain links TRBV11-2 with TRBJ2-1; D is unresolved. In germline, CDR1 is SGHAT, CDR2 FQNNGV. Between the trimmed V and J ends, which lost 3 bases and 4 bases, there was a span of 13 bases. This CDR3 contains 15 residues. The chain's CDR3 is CASSFMLVNYNEQFF. CDR3 bases: TGTGCCAGCAGCTTTATGCTAGTTAATTACAATGAGCAGTTCTTC.